A selection of T cell receptor beta chains follows, all from one sample in a study of glioma-infiltrating T cells. TCRdb reprocessed the multiplex PCR reads with MiXCR, giving one entry per CDR3 protein. The sample carries about 210,000 distinct CDR3 sequences, around 32% recorded once. Sequenced sample: glioma tissue, nonneoplastic brain tissue, or PBMCs (not recorded which). Every receptor here comes from a human donor with low-grade glioma or glioblastoma, undergoing nonglioma brain surgery, or in good health (not recorded which). The CDR3 runs from the conserved cysteine through the conserved F or W. The D gene is left open where the match is weak. For some rows the clone size is stated as once, few or many, or as a class when expanded; others skip it.

D: .; size: many; J: TRBJ1-4; V: TRBV29-1; DNA: TGCAGCGTTGAAGGTCGACGAGGGCTGTTTTTT; CDR3: CSVEGRRGLFF
D: .; size: .; J: TRBJ2-7; V: TRBV5-6; DNA: TGTGTCAGTAGCCAACAAGGGGGCTCCTACGAGCAGTACTTC; CDR3: CVSSQQGGSYEQYF
D: TRBD1; size: many; J: TRBJ2-1; V: TRBV6-1; DNA: TGTGCCAGCAGCCTGGGACAGGAATACAATGAGCAGTTCTTC; CDR3: CASSLGQEYNEQFF
D: .; size: .; J: TRBJ2-3; V: TRBV29-1; DNA: TGCAGCGGAGGACAGCCCACAGATACGCAGTATTTT; CDR3: CSGGQPTDTQYF
D: TRBD1; size: many; J: TRBJ1-2; V: TRBV4-2; DNA: TGTGCCAGCACCATTTGGACAGGGGTACACTATGGCTACACCTTC; CDR3: CASTIWTGVHYGYTF
D: TRBD2; size: .; J: TRBJ2-1; V: TRBV2; DNA: TGTGCCAGCCCCCGACTAGCGGACAATGAGCAGTTCTTC; CDR3: CASPRLADNEQFF
D: .; size: once; J: TRBJ1-4; V: TRBV28; DNA: TGTGCCAATTGCGGGACCCCTAGAGAAAAACTGTTTTTT; CDR3: CANCGTPREKLFF
D: .; size: many; J: TRBJ1-1; V: TRBV11-1; DNA: TGTGCCAGCAGCTTAGATTCCGGGAAAGCTTTCTTT; CDR3: CASSLDSGKAFF
D: .; size: many; J: TRBJ2-7; V: TRBV6-1; DNA: TGTGCCAGCAGCCGATCGGAGAGGACCTCCTACGAGCAGTACTTC; CDR3: CASSRSERTSYEQYF
D: TRBD2; size: .; J: TRBJ2-3; V: TRBV18; DNA: TGTGCCAGCTCACCAGGGGGGGGCACAGATACGCAGTATTTT; CDR3: CASSPGGGTDTQYF
D: TRBD2; size: many; J: TRBJ2-1; V: TRBV20-1; DNA: TGCAGTGCTAGTTCCCGAGATCTAGCGGTAATCTACAATGAGCAGTTCTTC; CDR3: CSASSRDLAVIYNEQFF
D: TRBD2; size: .; J: TRBJ2-3; V: TRBV6-5; DNA: TGTGCCAGCAGTTACTCGACTAGCGGGAGGGAGAGGGCTAGCACAGATACGCAGTATTTT; CDR3: CASSYSTSGRERASTDTQYF
D: .; size: many; J: TRBJ1-2; V: TRBV28; DNA: TGTGCCAGCAGCCCTGGGGGATCATACTATGGCTACACCTTC; CDR3: CASSPGGSYYGYTF
D: TRBD2; size: few; J: TRBJ2-1; V: TRBV19; DNA: TGTGCCAGTAGTATAGGGACTAGCGGGAGTGTATCCTACAATGAGCAGTTCTTC; CDR3: CASSIGTSGSVSYNEQFF
D: TRBD2; size: many; J: TRBJ2-1; V: TRBV18; DNA: TGTGCCAGCTCACCAGTAGCGGGCAATGAGCAGTTCTTC; CDR3: CASSPVAGNEQFF
D: .; size: .; J: TRBJ1-6; V: TRBV10-3; DNA: TGTGCCATCAGGGCGACAGGAAGCTGGGATTCACCCCTCCACTTT; CDR3: CAIRATGSWDSPLHF
D: TRBD1; size: many; J: TRBJ1-5; V: TRBV7-2; DNA: TGTGCCAGCAGCTTAGGGGACAGGGGTCAGCCCCAGCATTTT; CDR3: CASSLGDRGQPQHF
D: .; size: many; J: TRBJ2-6; V: TRBV4-2; DNA: TGTGCCAGCAGCCAGCTCGGGGGCTCTGGGGCCAACGTCCTGACTTTC; CDR3: CASSQLGGSGANVLTF
D: .; size: .; J: TRBJ1-1; V: TRBV10-3; DNA: TGTGCCATCAGAGAGAACACTAAAGCTTTCTTT; CDR3: CAIRENTKAFF
D: .; size: .; J: TRBJ1-5; V: TRBV19; DNA: TGTGCCAGTAGTAAGGACCCTCGTAGATTCAATCAGCCCCAGCATTTT; CDR3: CASSKDPRRFNQPQHF
D: TRBD1; size: .; J: TRBJ1-4; V: TRBV6-1; DNA: TGTGCCAGCAGTGAAGAACCAGGACAGGGCGGTGAAAAACTGTTTTTT; CDR3: CASSEEPGQGGEKLFF
D: .; size: many; J: TRBJ2-3; V: TRBV2; DNA: TGTGCCAGCATGCGCGCCACAGATACGCAGTATTTT; CDR3: CASMRATDTQYF
D: .; size: few; J: TRBJ2-7; V: TRBV3-1; DNA: TGTGCCAGCAGCCAAGTCCCAGAAGGCCCCGAGCAGTACTTC; CDR3: CASSQVPEGPEQYF
D: .; size: .; J: TRBJ2-1; V: TRBV11-1; DNA: TGTGCCAGCAGCTTCGGGTGGGAGGCATCATACAATGAGCAGTTCTTC; CDR3: CASSFGWEASYNEQFF
D: .; size: .; J: TRBJ1-1; V: TRBV27; DNA: TGTGCCAGCAGTTGGACACTCCTCGGCGGGGCAGGCATCGTCGCTGAAGCTTTCTTT; CDR3: CASSWTLLGGAGIVAEAFF
D: .; size: many; J: TRBJ1-1; V: TRBV7-9; DNA: TGTGCCAGCAGCTTCTGGGACAAGAACACTGAAGCTTTCTTT; CDR3: CASSFWDKNTEAFF
D: .; size: .; J: TRBJ2-3; V: TRBV5-1; DNA: TGCGCCAGCAGCTCCGATACGCAGTATTTT; CDR3: CASSSDTQYF
D: .; size: many; J: TRBJ1-5; V: TRBV3-1; DNA: TGTGCCAGCAGCCAAGGAGGCGAGGGAAGTCAGCCCCAGCATTTT; CDR3: CASSQGGEGSQPQHF
D: .; size: .; J: TRBJ2-1; V: TRBV7-2; DNA: TGTGCCAGCAGCGTAGGACCCTCAACGGGCAATGAGCAGTTCTTC; CDR3: CASSVGPSTGNEQFF
D: .; size: many; J: TRBJ1-2; V: TRBV6-2/TRBV6-3; DNA: TGTGCCAGCAGAATCCTCTCGGTAGGCTACACCTTC; CDR3: CASRILSVGYTF
D: .; size: many; J: TRBJ2-7; V: TRBV25-1; DNA: TGTGCCAGCAGTCAACTCCGGGTGACCTACGAGCAGTACTTC; CDR3: CASSQLRVTYEQYF
D: .; size: .; J: TRBJ2-7; V: TRBV5-6; DNA: TGTGCCAGCAGCTTGGACGCAGCGGGTGAGCAGTACTTC; CDR3: CASSLDAAGEQYF
D: .; size: many; J: TRBJ1-2; V: TRBV6-1; DNA: TGTGCCAGCAGTGGGAGACCTTATGGCTACACCTTC; CDR3: CASSGRPYGYTF
D: TRBD1; size: few; J: TRBJ1-4; V: TRBV12-3/TRBV12-4; DNA: TGTGCCAGCAGTTTATCTCGGGACAGGTCGGACTCAAAACTGTTTTTT; CDR3: CASSLSRDRSDSKLFF
D: .; size: many; J: TRBJ2-7; V: TRBV6-6; DNA: TGTGCCAGCAGTTACCGGGCGTGGGACGAGCAGTACTTC; CDR3: CASSYRAWDEQYF
D: .; size: many; J: TRBJ2-3; V: TRBV24-1; DNA: TGTGCCACCAGTTCCCCCTTTAACAGGTCATACACAGATACGCAGTATTTT; CDR3: CATSSPFNRSYTDTQYF
D: TRBD1; size: many; J: TRBJ1-2; V: TRBV7-2; DNA: TGTGCCAGCAGCCGGGACAGGCAAGGCTACACCTTC; CDR3: CASSRDRQGYTF
D: TRBD2; size: .; J: TRBJ2-1; V: TRBV18; DNA: TGTGCCAGCTCACCGAGCGGGATGTACAATGAGCAGCTCTTC; CDR3: CASSPSGMYNEQLF
D: .; size: many; J: TRBJ1-5; V: TRBV28; DNA: TGTGCCAGCAGCTCCCCGATAGGGGATCAGCCCCAGCATTTT; CDR3: CASSSPIGDQPQHF
D: .; size: .; J: TRBJ1-2; V: TRBV7-9; DNA: TGTGCCAGCAGCCACCCGACAGGCAACTATGGCTACACCTTC; CDR3: CASSHPTGNYGYTF
D: .; size: .; J: TRBJ1-1; V: TRBV29-1; DNA: TGCAGCGCCGCTGTGGGAAGCACTGAAGCTTTCTTT; CDR3: CSAAVGSTEAFF
D: TRBD2; size: .; J: TRBJ2-7; V: TRBV5-1; DNA: TGCGCCAGCAGCTCCAGCGGGATCTCCTACGAGCAGTACTTC; CDR3: CASSSSGISYEQYF